Below, one T cell receptor beta chain is given with its context. Its antigen is not known. Each donor was healthy, and each was a bone marrow donor. V dropped 3 bases and J dropped 2 bases, with 10 bases sitting between them. The germline V gene has CDR1 SEHNR and CDR2 FQNEAQ (reference sequence). This CDR3 spans 14 amino acids. The PCR had 60 Vbeta and 13 Jbeta primers. Clones were sequenced by immunoSEQ multiplex PCR, and TCRdb holds only the in-frame ones, with some missing. The table records approximately 150,000 clones, 76% of them present only once. The sample originates from a study of cytomegalovirus exposure and HLA in healthy donors. The study's findings and limits: Cytomegalovirus-associated TCR beta chains were listed, numbering around 150.

The sequence was collected from a male donor in good health and CMV-seronegative. Sequencing was done on a sample of PBMCs. J is TRBJ2-5 and V is TRBV7-9, with D tentatively TRBD2 (5 bases). CDR3 coding DNA: TGTGCCAGCAGCTTTCAAACGGGACAAGAGACCCAGTACTTC. As protein: CASSFQTGQETQYF.